This T cell receptor beta chain was retrieved from a study of blood T cells in healthy people across ages. Findings and caveats of the study: As age increased, TCR beta diversity per million T cells fell in a roughly linear fashion. When set beside aged donors, long-lived donors presented more naive CD4+ cells and higher diversity. From one million sequenced T cells, diversity estimates were lower bounds.

On this clonotype itself: Antigen unknown.

Trimming took off 2 bases at V and 2 bases at J, with 10 bases between the two ends. The CDR3 consists of 14 residues. Germline-derived CDR1 and CDR2 are DFQATT and SNEGSKA (reference sequence). Primers used in a second PCR of roughly 7 to 12 cycles were a sample-barcoded 5' primer and a J-beta primer mix. TCRdb itself ran the 5' RACE reads through MiXCR, one entry per CDR3 protein. The sample lists about 640,000 distinct CDR3 sequences; roughly three fifths were seen once. The sequence derives from a man in his fifties or sixties in good health. The chain employs TRBV20-1 and TRBJ2-1; no firm D call. Sequenced material: blood. CDR3 region: CSARPRGPYNEQFF. The CDR3 DNA follows: TGCAGTGCTAGACCGCGAGGACCCTACAATGAGCAGTTCTTC.